The entry below gives a single T cell receptor (beta chain) sequence along with its context. A much larger clone differs by one base, so this may be a read error. The sample contains more than one DNA sequence encoding this CDR3. Germline assignment: CDR1 SSHAT and CDR2 FNYEAQ (reference sequence). The CDR3 runs 13 residues. This specimen belongs to a study of metastatic and nonmetastatic thyroid tumors. Study-wide context: The comparison covered peripheral blood and tumor or nodule tissue in malignant and benign thyroid patients.

Thyroid surgery was preceded by no treatment in any patient. TCRdb redid the clone calls on the PCR reads using MiXCR. Here the sample spans about 53,000 clones, 20% to 25% being singletons. The genes are TRBV7-7 and TRBJ2-5; the D gene could be TRBD1 or TRBD2 (6 bases each). The material sequenced was blood. The TCR originated in a female donor with papillary thyroid cancer or a benign thyroid nodule (not recorded which). Some clones in this sample may be carry-over from other donors' samples. CDR3 in DNA: TGTGCTAGCAGCTTAGGGGGGCAAGAGACTCAGTACTTC. Amino acid sequence: CASSLGGQETQYF.